This is a list of T cell receptor beta chains from one sample in a study of T-cell reconstitution after alpha-beta-depleted transplantation in children. From the PCR reads, TCRdb called clonotypes with MiXCR, one entry per CDR3 protein. The sample holds about 300,000 distinct CDR3 sequences, approximately 7.3% seen once. Sequencing used peripheral blood, obtained 360 days after TCRalphabeta/CD19-depleted stem cell transplant. All receptors come from a female patient under 10 years old who had a stem cell transplant for Fanconi anemia, so the T cells may come from the graft donor. The CDR3 runs from the conserved cysteine through the conserved F or W. A D gene is named only where the DNA matches it firmly. Clone size, where shown, is once, few, many, or a class for clones that have expanded.

CDR3nt: TGTGCCAGCAGCCAAGATCAGAGCTTCCTGGTTACCGGGGAGCTGTTTTTT
CDR3aa: CASSQDQSFLVTGELFF
d_gene: .
v_gene: TRBV3-1
abundance: few
j_gene: TRBJ2-2

CDR3nt: TGTGCCATCAGTTTAAGCGTCAAACAGAATTCACCCCTCCACTTT
CDR3aa: CAISLSVKQNSPLHF
d_gene: .
v_gene: TRBV10-3
abundance: .
j_gene: TRBJ1-6

CDR3nt: TGCAGCTCCATACCCGGGGGAGGGACCTACAATGAGCAGTTCTTC
CDR3aa: CSSIPGGGTYNEQFF
d_gene: TRBD2
v_gene: TRBV20-1
abundance: many
j_gene: TRBJ2-1

CDR3nt: TGTGCCAGCTCACCACCCCGACAGGGGACCCACGAGCAGTACTTC
CDR3aa: CASSPPRQGTHEQYF
d_gene: TRBD1
v_gene: TRBV18
abundance: .
j_gene: TRBJ2-7

CDR3nt: TGTGCCAGCAGCCAGGCCGGGATTAACTATGGCTACACCTTC
CDR3aa: CASSQAGINYGYTF
d_gene: .
v_gene: TRBV3-1
abundance: few
j_gene: TRBJ1-2

CDR3nt: TGCGCCAGCAGCTTGGTTGAGGGACGGCCCTACGAGCAGTACTTC
CDR3aa: CASSLVEGRPYEQYF
d_gene: .
v_gene: TRBV5-1
abundance: many
j_gene: TRBJ2-7

CDR3nt: TGCGCCAGCAGCTTGTCGACCCAGAAGAACACTGAAGCTTTCTTT
CDR3aa: CASSLSTQKNTEAFF
d_gene: .
v_gene: TRBV5-1
abundance: .
j_gene: TRBJ1-1

CDR3nt: TGCGCCAGCAGTGACGACGGAGGCACAGATACGCAGTATTTT
CDR3aa: CASSDDGGTDTQYF
d_gene: .
v_gene: TRBV10-2
abundance: .
j_gene: TRBJ2-3

CDR3nt: TGTGCCTGGAAAAGAGCGGTACAAGAGACCCAGTACTTC
CDR3aa: CAWKRAVQETQYF
d_gene: .
v_gene: TRBV30
abundance: .
j_gene: TRBJ2-5

CDR3nt: TGTGCCAGCAGTTACGGAGCGGGCCCTAGCACAGATACGCAGTATTTT
CDR3aa: CASSYGAGPSTDTQYF
d_gene: .
v_gene: TRBV6-5
abundance: few
j_gene: TRBJ2-3

CDR3nt: TGTGCCACCGCGGCACAGTCATCGGATTCACCCCTCCACTTT
CDR3aa: CATAAQSSDSPLHF
d_gene: .
v_gene: TRBV10-3
abundance: many
j_gene: TRBJ1-6

CDR3nt: TGCAGTGCTAGAGATCGAGGTTGGGGTACGCAGTATTTT
CDR3aa: CSARDRGWGTQYF
d_gene: .
v_gene: TRBV20-1
abundance: many
j_gene: TRBJ2-3

CDR3nt: TGTGCCAGCAGTTTATTCGGGTCCTACGAGCAGTACTTC
CDR3aa: CASSLFGSYEQYF
d_gene: .
v_gene: TRBV27
abundance: many
j_gene: TRBJ2-7

CDR3nt: TGTGCCAGCTGCCAAGGGGGGCGGGAGCTCTACGAGCAGTACTTC
CDR3aa: CASCQGGRELYEQYF
d_gene: .
v_gene: TRBV3-1
abundance: .
j_gene: TRBJ2-7

CDR3nt: TGTGCCATCAGAGCAGGGGTTTCACCCCTCCACTTT
CDR3aa: CAIRAGVSPLHF
d_gene: .
v_gene: TRBV10-3
abundance: few
j_gene: TRBJ1-6

CDR3nt: TGTGCCAGCAGTGAACAGGGGGCGAGGGGCTACACCTTC
CDR3aa: CASSEQGARGYTF
d_gene: TRBD1
v_gene: TRBV2
abundance: few
j_gene: TRBJ1-2

CDR3nt: TGCAGCGTTCTAGTAAACCGGAGAGATGAGCAGTTCTTC
CDR3aa: CSVLVNRRDEQFF
d_gene: .
v_gene: TRBV29-1
abundance: few
j_gene: TRBJ2-1

CDR3nt: TGTGCCAGCAGTCGGACATCCCGTGGGACCCAGTACTTC
CDR3aa: CASSRTSRGTQYF
d_gene: .
v_gene: TRBV12-3/TRBV12-4
abundance: few
j_gene: TRBJ2-5

CDR3nt: TGCAGTGCTAGCGGACCTTCCTACGAGCAGTACTTC
CDR3aa: CSASGPSYEQYF
d_gene: .
v_gene: TRBV20-1
abundance: many
j_gene: TRBJ2-7

CDR3nt: TGTGCCACCAGCAGAGATGGGTTGGCTGGGGCCAACGTCCTGACTTTC
CDR3aa: CATSRDGLAGANVLTF
d_gene: .
v_gene: TRBV15
abundance: few
j_gene: TRBJ2-6

CDR3nt: TGCAGTGCTAAGTCGGGGGGGCCTGAGACCCAGTACTTC
CDR3aa: CSAKSGGPETQYF
d_gene: TRBD2
v_gene: TRBV20-1
abundance: many
j_gene: TRBJ2-5

CDR3nt: TGTGCCAGCGCTGAAGACAGGGGGGTGAGCACAGATACGCAGTATTTT
CDR3aa: CASAEDRGVSTDTQYF
d_gene: TRBD1
v_gene: TRBV6-1
abundance: many
j_gene: TRBJ2-3

CDR3nt: TGTGCCAGCAGCCCGGAAACAGGGGGGTTCACAGATACGCAGTATTTT
CDR3aa: CASSPETGGFTDTQYF
d_gene: TRBD1
v_gene: TRBV13
abundance: many
j_gene: TRBJ2-3

CDR3nt: TGCGCCAGCAGCCCCCGACAGGGGGCTTTGGATGGCTACACCTTC
CDR3aa: CASSPRQGALDGYTF
d_gene: TRBD1
v_gene: TRBV5-1
abundance: many
j_gene: TRBJ1-2

CDR3nt: TGTGCCATCGGGAGGGCGGGAGCGGAGTTTAATGAGCAGTTCTTC
CDR3aa: CAIGRAGAEFNEQFF
d_gene: TRBD2
v_gene: TRBV10-3
abundance: many
j_gene: TRBJ2-1

CDR3nt: TGTGCCAGCAGCTTAGTCCCCTGGGGGACTAGCGGGAGACCCTTGGGTAACACAGATACGCAGTATTTT
CDR3aa: CASSLVPWGTSGRPLGNTDTQYF
d_gene: TRBD2
v_gene: TRBV7-6
abundance: medium-sized
j_gene: TRBJ2-3

CDR3nt: TGTGCCAGCAGCTCTGTATCCGGGACCAATTTTCAGGGTCTCAATACGCAGTATTTT
CDR3aa: CASSSVSGTNFQGLNTQYF
d_gene: .
v_gene: TRBV5-4
abundance: few
j_gene: TRBJ2-3

CDR3nt: TGTGCCAGTAGTATAGTTTACACCGGGGAGCTGTTTTTT
CDR3aa: CASSIVYTGELFF
d_gene: .
v_gene: TRBV19
abundance: few
j_gene: TRBJ2-2

CDR3nt: TGTGCCAGCAGCGCGCAGACAGTCTCCTATGGCTACACCTTC
CDR3aa: CASSAQTVSYGYTF
d_gene: .
v_gene: TRBV9
abundance: few
j_gene: TRBJ1-2

CDR3nt: TGCAGCGTTGTGGCAGGGGGCGTGAGCACTGAAGCTTTCTTT
CDR3aa: CSVVAGGVSTEAFF
d_gene: TRBD1
v_gene: TRBV29-1
abundance: many
j_gene: TRBJ1-1

CDR3nt: TGTGCCAGCAGTTCCTATTATAGGGACAGGGAGGCGGTGCAGTACTTC
CDR3aa: CASSSYYRDREAVQYF
d_gene: TRBD1
v_gene: TRBV28
abundance: many
j_gene: TRBJ2-7

CDR3nt: TGTGCCAGCAGTGACCGACAGGGGGAAGGGACAGATACGCAGTATTTT
CDR3aa: CASSDRQGEGTDTQYF
d_gene: TRBD1
v_gene: TRBV6-1
abundance: many
j_gene: TRBJ2-3

CDR3nt: TGTGCCAGCAGCCCCCGGGGCAGGGGGGAGACCCAGTACTTC
CDR3aa: CASSPRGRGETQYF
d_gene: TRBD1
v_gene: TRBV2
abundance: many
j_gene: TRBJ2-5

CDR3nt: TGTGCCAGCAGCTTCCCCCCAGCGGCTGAAGCTTTCTTT
CDR3aa: CASSFPPAAEAFF
d_gene: .
v_gene: TRBV7-2
abundance: few
j_gene: TRBJ1-1

CDR3nt: TGTGCCAGCAGCCTATATACTGTGAACTATGGCTACACCTTC
CDR3aa: CASSLYTVNYGYTF
d_gene: .
v_gene: TRBV5-6
abundance: many
j_gene: TRBJ1-2

CDR3nt: TGCGCCAGCAGCCAACTAGCGGACCCCACAGATACGCAGTATTTT
CDR3aa: CASSQLADPTDTQYF
d_gene: TRBD2
v_gene: TRBV4-3
abundance: many
j_gene: TRBJ2-3

CDR3nt: TGCAGTGCTAGAGATGGGGGGACAGGGTACAATGAGCAGTTCTTC
CDR3aa: CSARDGGTGYNEQFF
d_gene: TRBD1
v_gene: TRBV20-1
abundance: few
j_gene: TRBJ2-1

CDR3nt: TGTGCCAGCAGTAGTACCATCCGGACAGGGAGAGATCAGCCCCAGCATTTT
CDR3aa: CASSSTIRTGRDQPQHF
d_gene: TRBD1
v_gene: TRBV28
abundance: .
j_gene: TRBJ1-5

CDR3nt: TGTGCCAGCAGCTACAAGGGCGGATCCTACGAGCAGTACTTC
CDR3aa: CASSYKGGSYEQYF
d_gene: .
v_gene: TRBV9
abundance: few
j_gene: TRBJ2-7

CDR3nt: TGTGCCAGCAGCCAATACGACACAGATACGCAGTATTTT
CDR3aa: CASSQYDTDTQYF
d_gene: .
v_gene: TRBV7-9
abundance: many
j_gene: TRBJ2-3

CDR3nt: TGTGCCAGCAGCTTAGCGGTAGCGGGGGGCCAAGAGACCCAGTACTTC
CDR3aa: CASSLAVAGGQETQYF
d_gene: TRBD2
v_gene: TRBV7-2
abundance: many
j_gene: TRBJ2-5

CDR3nt: TGTGCCAGCAGTTTATCCATCTACACTTACCCTAACTATGGCTACACCTTC
CDR3aa: CASSLSIYTYPNYGYTF
d_gene: .
v_gene: TRBV28
abundance: .
j_gene: TRBJ1-2

CDR3nt: TGTGCCAGCAGTGAACAGGGGCCCAAGTACTTC
CDR3aa: CASSEQGPKYF
d_gene: TRBD1
v_gene: TRBV13
abundance: many
j_gene: TRBJ2-5